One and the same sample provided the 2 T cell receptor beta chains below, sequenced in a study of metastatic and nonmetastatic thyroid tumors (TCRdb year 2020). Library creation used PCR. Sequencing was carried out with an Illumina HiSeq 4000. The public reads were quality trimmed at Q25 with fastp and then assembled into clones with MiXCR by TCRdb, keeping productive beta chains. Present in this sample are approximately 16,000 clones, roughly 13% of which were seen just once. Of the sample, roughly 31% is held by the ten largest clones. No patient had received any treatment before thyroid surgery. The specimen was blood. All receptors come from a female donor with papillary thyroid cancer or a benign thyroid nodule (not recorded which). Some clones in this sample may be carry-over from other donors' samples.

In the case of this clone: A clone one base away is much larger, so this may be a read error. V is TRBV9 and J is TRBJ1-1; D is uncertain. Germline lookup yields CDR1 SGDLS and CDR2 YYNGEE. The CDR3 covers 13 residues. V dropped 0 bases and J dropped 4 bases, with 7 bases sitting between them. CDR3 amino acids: CASSVEGGTEAFF. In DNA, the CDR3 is TGTGCCAGCAGCGTAGAGGGTGGCACTGAAGCTTTCTTT.

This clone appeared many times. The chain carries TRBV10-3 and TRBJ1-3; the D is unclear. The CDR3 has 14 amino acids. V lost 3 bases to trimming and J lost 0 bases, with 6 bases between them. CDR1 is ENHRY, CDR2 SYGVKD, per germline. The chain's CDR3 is CAISDRSSGNTIYF. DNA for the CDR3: TGTGCCATCAGTGACCGAAGCTCTGGAAACACCATATATTTT.